The clone carrying this TCR beta chain turned up a few times. As yet, its antigen is unknown. The data derive from a study of T cell repertoires in cytomegalovirus infection. Notes on the study in general: Summed frequency of public TCR beta families distinguished CMV carriers with the relevant HLA. In two of eight donors, the top clonotype was HLA-C-restricted CMV-specific.

Using its own MiXCR run on the reads, TCRdb lists one record per CDR3 protein. The repertoire holds more than 650,000 distinct CDR3 sequences, with about 40% as singletons. Germline V gives CDR1 SEHNR, CDR2 FQNEAQ (reference sequence). Losses at the gene ends were 5 bases for V and 4 bases for J; bases not matched to a gene: 4. This CDR3 has 14 residues. Input material: PBMCs. The V gene is TRBV7-9, the J gene TRBJ1-1; 10 nucleotides line up with TRBD1. The sequence was collected from a human donor in good health (CMV status not recorded). Some clones in this sample may be carry-over from other donors' samples. CDR3 amino acids: CASSGQGDGTEAFF. CDR3 coding DNA: TGTGCCAGCAGCGGACAGGGGGATGGCACTGAAGCTTTCTTT.